This T cell receptor (beta chain) was sequenced in a study of cytomegalovirus exposure and HLA in healthy donors. Study-wide findings and caveats: A list of approximately 160 TCR beta chains associated with cytomegalovirus was given. Cytomegalovirus status was reportedly diagnosed by the classifier with high sensitivity and specificity. The finding came from a later analysis; first-cohort TCR clusters tended to co-occur in the 120 or so validation repertoires.

The table came from immunoSEQ multiplex PCR; TCRdb's copy has only in-frame clones and leaves some out. The table records under 200,000 clones, roughly 89% of them present only once. A roughly 120-subject validation cohort, separate from the roughly 670-subject first cohort, supplied the donors. This clone was found once. The antigen remains undetermined. The length of the CDR3 is 17 residues. With 0 bases removed from V and 3 bases from J, the gap between germline ends came to 18 bases. Germline lookup yields CDR1 LGHNA and CDR2 YSLEER. Sequenced input: PBMCs. J is TRBJ2-7 and V is TRBV4-3; TRBD2 is a possible D gene (6 bases). The receptor was isolated from a woman aged 18-29 years in good health and CMV-seropositive. CDR3 loop: CASSQEIVAAPFYEQYF. The CDR3 DNA reads TGCGCCAGCAGCCAAGAGATTGTAGCGGCGCCCTTCTACGAGCAGTACTTC.